This T cell receptor (beta chain) was obtained from a study of T-cell memory formation after mild COVID-19. Study findings and constraints: Shrinking CD4+ clones resided mostly in CM and EM, and CD8+ ones in EMRA. Whereas later expanders leaned CD4+, clones contracting day 15 to 85 showed a balanced CD4/CD8 makeup.

With regard to this clonotype: What it binds is not known.

CDR3 length equals 15 residues. Germline V gives CDR1 LGHNA, CDR2 YSLEER. Trimming took 4 bases from V and 8 from J, leaving 18 bases between them. 5'RACE with constant-segment primers yielded barcoded, UMI-tagged TCR alpha and TCR beta cDNA libraries. TCRdb re-called the 5' RACE reads through MiXCR, storing one row per CDR3 protein. This sample yields a few hundred thousand distinct CDR3 sequences, of which roughly 15% are seen a single time; under 25% belongs to the top ten. The sequence was collected from a man aged 18-30 years who had mild COVID-19 (a few samples of this study predate the infection). Cell type and time point are not known. The chain couples TRBV4-3 to TRBJ2-1, with D perhaps being TRBD1 or TRBD2 (5 bases each). The sequenced material came from PBMCs or a T cell subset sorted from them (not recorded which). Here the CDR3 reads CASSPGDQGRDEQFF. The DNA for the CDR3 is TGCGCCAGCAGCCCCGGGGACCAGGGCAGGGATGAGCAGTTCTTC.